This T cell receptor beta chain derives from a study of blood T cell repertoires in COVID-19. Study at large: Italy, Spain and the United States were the sources of the convalescent and acute COVID-19 samples. In each case, the material was cDNA or gDNA derived from T cells, B-cell-depleted T cells, or PBMCs.

There are 16 residues in the CDR3. V dropped 2 bases and J dropped 9; count of bases not matched to a gene: 13. Germline V lookup: CDR1 SGHRS, CDR2 YFSETQ. In the source study's methods: Quantification of nucleated cells was approximated via reference gene primer amplification. Measured with immunoSEQ multiplex PCR; TCRdb has only the in-frame clones, and not every one. V and J calls and clone size are given by that table; D and trimming were obtained from the DNA. The sample consists of approximately 26,000 clones, nearly 90% of them appearing once. The chain combines TRBV5-1 with TRBJ2-1; 8 bases fit TRBD1. The sequence was obtained from a woman in her fifties or sixties with active COVID-19. The sample was peripheral blood. The CDR3 reads CASSLSQGAQLGEQFF. As DNA, the CDR3 is TGCGCCAGCAGCTTATCCCAGGGGGCCCAGCTGGGTGAGCAGTTCTTC.